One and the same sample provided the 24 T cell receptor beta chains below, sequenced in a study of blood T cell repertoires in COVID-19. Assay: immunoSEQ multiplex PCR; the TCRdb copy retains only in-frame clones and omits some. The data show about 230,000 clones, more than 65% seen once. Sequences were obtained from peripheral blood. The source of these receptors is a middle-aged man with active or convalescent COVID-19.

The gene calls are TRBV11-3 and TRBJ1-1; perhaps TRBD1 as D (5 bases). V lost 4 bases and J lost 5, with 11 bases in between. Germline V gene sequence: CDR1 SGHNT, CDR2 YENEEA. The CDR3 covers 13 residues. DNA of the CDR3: TGTGCCAGCAGCTCTGGCGGGGGGACTGAAGCTTTCTTT. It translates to CASSSGGGTEAFF.

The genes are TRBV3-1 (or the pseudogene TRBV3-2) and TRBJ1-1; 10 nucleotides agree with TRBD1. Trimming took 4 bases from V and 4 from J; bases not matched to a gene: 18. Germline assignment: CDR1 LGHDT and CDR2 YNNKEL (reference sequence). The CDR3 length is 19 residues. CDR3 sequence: CASSLFAGTGVSIGTEAFF. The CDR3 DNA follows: TGTGCCAGCAGCCTCTTCGCAGGGACAGGGGTATCTATCGGCACTGAAGCTTTCTTT.

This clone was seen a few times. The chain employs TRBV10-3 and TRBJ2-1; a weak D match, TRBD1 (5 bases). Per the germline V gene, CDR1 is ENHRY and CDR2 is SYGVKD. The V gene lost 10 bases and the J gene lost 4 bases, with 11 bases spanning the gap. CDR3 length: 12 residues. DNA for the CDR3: TGTGCCACGGCGACAGTTTACAATGAGCAGTTCTTC. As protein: CATATVYNEQFF.

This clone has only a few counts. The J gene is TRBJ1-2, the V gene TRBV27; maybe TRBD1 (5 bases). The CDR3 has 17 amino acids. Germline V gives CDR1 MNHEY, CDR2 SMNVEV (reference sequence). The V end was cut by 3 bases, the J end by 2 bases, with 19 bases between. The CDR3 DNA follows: TGTGCCAGCAGTTTCCACCGGGGAGGACACCCGAACTATGGCTACACCTTC. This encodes CASSFHRGGHPNYGYTF.

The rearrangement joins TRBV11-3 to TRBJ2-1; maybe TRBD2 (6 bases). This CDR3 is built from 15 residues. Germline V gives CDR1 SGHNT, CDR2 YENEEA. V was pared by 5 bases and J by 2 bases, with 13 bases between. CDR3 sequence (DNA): TGTGCCAGCAGCCCCAGCTTAGCGGCCTACAATGAGCAGTTCTTC. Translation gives CASSPSLAAYNEQFF.

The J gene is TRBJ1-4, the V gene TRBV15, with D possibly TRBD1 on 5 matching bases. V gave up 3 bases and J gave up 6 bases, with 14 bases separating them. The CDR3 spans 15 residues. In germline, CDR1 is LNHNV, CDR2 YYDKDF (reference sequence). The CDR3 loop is CATSRFRGGDEKLFF. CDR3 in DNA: TGTGCCACCAGCAGGTTCCGGGGGGGGGATGAAAAACTGTTTTTT.

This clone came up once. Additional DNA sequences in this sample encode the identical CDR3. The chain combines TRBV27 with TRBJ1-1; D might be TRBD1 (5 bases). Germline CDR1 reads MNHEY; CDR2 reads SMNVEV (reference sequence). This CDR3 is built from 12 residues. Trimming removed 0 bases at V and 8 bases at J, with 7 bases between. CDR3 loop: CASSLSGGEAFF. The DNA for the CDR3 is TGTGCCAGCAGTTTATCGGGGGGGGAAGCTTTCTTT.

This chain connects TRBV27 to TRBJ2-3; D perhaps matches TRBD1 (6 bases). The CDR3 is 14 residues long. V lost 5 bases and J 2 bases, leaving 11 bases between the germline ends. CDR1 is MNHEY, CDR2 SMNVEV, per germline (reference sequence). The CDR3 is CASSTGTLTDTQYF. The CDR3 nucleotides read TGTGCCAGCAGTACAGGGACCCTCACAGATACGCAGTATTTT.

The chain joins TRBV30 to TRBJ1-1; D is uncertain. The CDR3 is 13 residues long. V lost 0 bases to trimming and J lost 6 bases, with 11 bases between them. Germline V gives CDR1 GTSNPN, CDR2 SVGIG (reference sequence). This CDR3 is CAWSVENYSEAFF. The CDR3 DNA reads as TGTGCCTGGAGTGTCGAGAATTACTCTGAAGCTTTCTTT.

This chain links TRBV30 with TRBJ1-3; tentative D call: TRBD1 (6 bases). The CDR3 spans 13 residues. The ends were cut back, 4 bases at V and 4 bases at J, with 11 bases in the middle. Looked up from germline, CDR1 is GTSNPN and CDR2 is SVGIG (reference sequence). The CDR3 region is CAWNGGRGNTIYF. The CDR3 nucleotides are TGTGCCTGGAACGGGGGGCGAGGAAACACCATATATTTT.

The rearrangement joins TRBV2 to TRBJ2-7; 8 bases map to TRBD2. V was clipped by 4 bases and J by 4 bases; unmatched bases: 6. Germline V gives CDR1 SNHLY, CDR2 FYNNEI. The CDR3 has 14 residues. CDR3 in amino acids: CASSGVRGGYEQYF. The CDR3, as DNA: TGTGCCAGCAGTGGGGTCCGGGGGGGGTACGAGCAGTACTTC.

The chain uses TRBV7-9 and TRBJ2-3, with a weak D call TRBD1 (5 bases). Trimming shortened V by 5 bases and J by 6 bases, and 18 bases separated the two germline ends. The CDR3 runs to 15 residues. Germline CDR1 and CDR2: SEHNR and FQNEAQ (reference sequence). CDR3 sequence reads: CASSHRTKRRDTQYF. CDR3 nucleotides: TGTGCCAGCAGCCATCGGACAAAACGAAGGGATACGCAGTATTTT.

The CDR3 nucleotides are TGTGCCAGCTCACCAGAGAGAAATACGCAGTATTTT. Residues: CASSPERNTQYF. The chain combines TRBV18 with TRBJ2-3, with D unclear. V shed 2 bases and J shed 7 bases, with 7 bases lying between them. Germline lookup yields CDR1 KGHSH and CDR2 LQKENI. The CDR3 consists of 12 residues.

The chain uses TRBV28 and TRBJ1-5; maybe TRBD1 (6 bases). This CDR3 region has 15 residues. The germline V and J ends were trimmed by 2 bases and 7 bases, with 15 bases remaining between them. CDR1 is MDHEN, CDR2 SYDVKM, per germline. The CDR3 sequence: CASSLVGGAGQPQHF. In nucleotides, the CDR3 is TGTGCCAGCAGTTTAGTAGGGGGGGCCGGCCAGCCCCAGCATTTT.

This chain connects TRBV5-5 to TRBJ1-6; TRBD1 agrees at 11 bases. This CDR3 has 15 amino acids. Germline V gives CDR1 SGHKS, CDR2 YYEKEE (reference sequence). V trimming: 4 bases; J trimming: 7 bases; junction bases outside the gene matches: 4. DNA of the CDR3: TGTGCCAGCAGCCTCGGGACAGGGGGAAATTCACCCCTCCACTTT. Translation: CASSLGTGGNSPLHF.

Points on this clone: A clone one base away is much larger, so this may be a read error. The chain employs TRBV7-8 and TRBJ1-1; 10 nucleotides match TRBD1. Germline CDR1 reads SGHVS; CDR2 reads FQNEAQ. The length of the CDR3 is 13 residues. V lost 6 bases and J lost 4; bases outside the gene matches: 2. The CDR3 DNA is TGTGCCAGCAGTCGGACAGGGGGCACTGAAGCTTTCTTT. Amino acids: CASSRTGGTEAFF.

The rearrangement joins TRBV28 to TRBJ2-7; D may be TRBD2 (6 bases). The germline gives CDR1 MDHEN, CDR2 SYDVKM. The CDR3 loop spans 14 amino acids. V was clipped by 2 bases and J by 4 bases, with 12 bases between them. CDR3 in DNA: TGTGCCAGCAGTTTAGGACTGGGGACTTACGAGCAGTACTTC. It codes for CASSLGLGTYEQYF.

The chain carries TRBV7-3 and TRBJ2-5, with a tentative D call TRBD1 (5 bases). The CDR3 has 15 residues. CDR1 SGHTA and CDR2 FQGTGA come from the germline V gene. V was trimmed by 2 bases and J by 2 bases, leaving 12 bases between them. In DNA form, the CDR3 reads TGTGCCAGCAGCTTACAGGGCGCGGTACAAGAGACCCAGTACTTC. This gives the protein CASSLQGAVQETQYF. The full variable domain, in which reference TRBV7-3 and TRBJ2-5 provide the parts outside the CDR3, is GAGVSQTPSNKVTEKGKYVELRCDPISGHTALYWYRQSLGQGPEFLIYFQGTGAADDSGLPNDRFFAVRPEGSVSTLKIQRTERGDSAVYLCASSLQGAVQETQYFGPGTRLLVL.

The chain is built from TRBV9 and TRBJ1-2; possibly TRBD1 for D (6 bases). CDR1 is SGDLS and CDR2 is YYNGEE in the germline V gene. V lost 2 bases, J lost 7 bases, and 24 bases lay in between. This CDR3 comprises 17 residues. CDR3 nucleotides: TGTGCCAGCAGCGTGGGCTCCGGAAGCGGGGGGCGGGGTGGCTACACCTTC. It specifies CASSVGSGSGGRGGYTF. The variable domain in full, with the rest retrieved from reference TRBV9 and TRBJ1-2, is DSGVTQTPKHLITATGQRVTLRCSPRSGDLSVYWYQQSLDQGLQFLIQYYNGEERAKGNILERFSAQQFPDLHSELNLSSLELGDSALYFCASSVGSGSGGRGGYTFGSGTRLTVV.

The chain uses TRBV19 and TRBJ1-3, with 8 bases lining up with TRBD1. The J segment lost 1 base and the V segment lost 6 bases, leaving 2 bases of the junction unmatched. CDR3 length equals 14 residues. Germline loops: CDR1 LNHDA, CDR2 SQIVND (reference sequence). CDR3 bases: TGTGCCAGTAGGGGGACAGGATCTGGAAACACCATATATTTT. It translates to CASRGTGSGNTIYF.

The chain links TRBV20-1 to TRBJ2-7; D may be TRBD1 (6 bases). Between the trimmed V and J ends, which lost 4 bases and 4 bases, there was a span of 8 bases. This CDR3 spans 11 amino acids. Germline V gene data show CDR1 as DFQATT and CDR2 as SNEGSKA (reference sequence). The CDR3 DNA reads TGCAGTGCTAAGGACAGTTACGAGCAGTACTTC. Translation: CSAKDSYEQYF.

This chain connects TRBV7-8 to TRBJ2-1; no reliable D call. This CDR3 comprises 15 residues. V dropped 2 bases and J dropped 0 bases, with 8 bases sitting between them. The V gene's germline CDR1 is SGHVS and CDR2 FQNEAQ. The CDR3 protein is CASSLMRSSYNEQFF. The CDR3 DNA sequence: TGTGCCAGCAGCTTAATGCGGAGCTCCTACAATGAGCAGTTCTTC.

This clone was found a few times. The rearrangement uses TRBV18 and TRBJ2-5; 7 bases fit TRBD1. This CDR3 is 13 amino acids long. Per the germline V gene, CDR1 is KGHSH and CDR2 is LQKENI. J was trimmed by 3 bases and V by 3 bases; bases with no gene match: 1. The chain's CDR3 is CASSPDREETQYF. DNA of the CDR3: TGTGCCAGCTCACCTGACAGGGAAGAGACCCAGTACTTC.

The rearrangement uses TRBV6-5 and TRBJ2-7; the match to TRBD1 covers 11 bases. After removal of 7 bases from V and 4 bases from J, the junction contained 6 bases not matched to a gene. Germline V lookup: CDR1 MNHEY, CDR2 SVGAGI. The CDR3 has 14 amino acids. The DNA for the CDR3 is TGTGCCAGCACCAACAGGGACAGGGGGTACGAGCAGTACTTC. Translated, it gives CASTNRDRGYEQYF.